The 32 T cell receptor beta chains below were found in one sample sequenced in a study of shared clonotypes between healthy human individuals. Profiling relied on immunoSEQ multiplex PCR, and the TCRdb table lists in-frame clones only, not all of them. The profile shows some 2.1 million clones, around 93% of them singletons. Naive-designated CD8 cells lacked CD45RO, were positively enriched for CCR7, and omitted terminally differentiated effector memory CD45RA+ cells. Sequencing was carried out using naive CD8+ T cells from PBMCs. The receptors were gathered from a young man in good health. Some clones in this sample may be carry-over from other donors' samples.

With regard to this clone: Different DNA sequences within this sample yield the same CDR3. This chain uses TRBV6-6 with TRBJ2-7; a weak D match, TRBD1 (5 bases). The germline V gene encodes CDR1 MNHNY and CDR2 SVGAGI (reference sequence). The CDR3 totals 14 residues. The V end lost 2 bases, the J end lost 0 bases, and 8 bases lay between the germline ends. The CDR3, as DNA: TGTGCCAGCAGTTACGGAGACAGCTCCTACGAGCAGTACTTC. Protein product: CASSYGDSSYEQYF.

The chain combines TRBV9 with TRBJ1-1; TRBD1 aligns across 10 bases. CDR1 is SGDLS, CDR2 YYNGEE, per germline. CDR3 length equals 15 residues. Trimming cost V 3 bases and J 1 base; bases outside gene matches: 3. The CDR3 sequence is CASSAWDRGNTEAFF. The DNA for the CDR3 is TGTGCCAGCAGCGCGTGGGACAGGGGGAACACTGAAGCTTTCTTT.

The rearrangement uses TRBV6-5 and TRBJ1-2; unclear D gene. CDR3 length equals 12 residues. Trimming left V 6 bases short and J 8 bases short, with 13 bases between. Germline lookup yields CDR1 MNHEY and CDR2 SVGAGI. DNA of the CDR3: TGTGCCAGCAGCCCCGGGGTAGGAGGCTACACCTTC. Protein product: CASSPGVGGYTF.

This chain joins TRBV7-8 and TRBJ2-1; 10 nucleotides agree with TRBD2. The length of the CDR3 is 14 residues. The V and J ends lost 2 bases and 8 bases, in that order; junction bases with no gene match: 3. CDR1 is SGHVS, CDR2 FQNEAQ, per germline. The CDR3 region is CASSLPAGGYEQFF. CDR3 sequence (DNA): TGTGCCAGCAGCTTACCAGCGGGAGGGTATGAGCAGTTCTTC.

The chain is built from TRBV7-9 and TRBJ2-2; D is undetermined. The CDR3 is 13 residues long. V lost 4 bases and J lost 7, with 10 bases in between. Germline V gene data show CDR1 as SEHNR and CDR2 as FQNEAQ (reference sequence). In DNA form, the CDR3 reads TGTGCCAGCAGCTCCACTCGCGACGGGGAGCTGTTTTTT. Translation gives CASSSTRDGELFF. The whole variable domain, filled in from reference TRBV7-9 and TRBJ2-2, reads DTGVSQNPRHKITKRGQNVTFRCDPISEHNRLYWYRQTLGQGPEFLTYFQNEAQLEKSRLLSDRFSAERPKGSFSTLEIQRTEQGDSAMYLCASSSTRDGELFFGEGSRLTVL.

The chain uses TRBV7-2 and TRBJ1-2, with D uncertain. Germline CDR1 is SGHTA and CDR2 is FQGNSA. This CDR3 has 16 amino acids. Trimming cost V 4 bases and J 0 bases, with 15 bases left between them. The CDR3 here is CASSYPIGPTNYGYTF. In nucleotides, the CDR3 is TGTGCCAGCAGCTACCCAATCGGACCTACTAACTATGGCTACACCTTC.

This sequence joins TRBV9 and TRBJ2-7, with 9 positions matching TRBD1. The CDR3 totals 21 residues. CDR1 SGDLS and CDR2 YYNGEE come from the germline V gene. Germline trimming cut 4 bases from V and 3 bases from J; bases unmatched to any gene: 26. The CDR3 sequence is CASSPQEAGTGSVSVGYEQYF. Here the CDR3 DNA reads TGTGCCAGCAGCCCCCAAGAGGCGGGGACAGGGTCGGTTAGCGTGGGCTACGAGCAGTACTTC.

In nucleotides, the CDR3 is TGTGCCAGCAGTTCCCGGGACAGGAACCAGCCCCAGCATTTT. As protein: CASSSRDRNQPQHF. The chain couples TRBV2 to TRBJ1-5; 8 nucleotides match TRBD1. CDR1 and CDR2 from the germline V gene are SNHLY and FYNNEI. Unmatched junction bases numbered 7, after V lost 5 bases and J lost 7 bases. The CDR3 covers 14 residues.

V is TRBV27 and J is TRBJ2-1; 8 nucleotides match TRBD2. The CDR3 is 16 residues long. Looked up from germline, CDR1 is MNHEY and CDR2 is SMNVEV (reference sequence). Unmatched junction bases numbered 11, after V lost 5 bases and J lost 5 bases. CDR3 sequence reads: CASSRVGTRPHNEQFF. CDR3 in DNA: TGTGCCAGCAGTCGCGTGGGGACTAGGCCCCACAATGAGCAGTTCTTC.

This chain uses TRBV5-1 with TRBJ2-3; D may be TRBD2 (6 bases). This CDR3 contains 13 residues. The germline V gene has CDR1 SGHRS and CDR2 YFSETQ. The V end lost 6 bases, the J end lost 2 bases, and 10 bases lay between the germline ends. The CDR3 here is CASIGGNTDTQYF. The CDR3 DNA is TGCGCCAGCATAGGAGGGAACACAGATACGCAGTATTTT.

The CDR3 is CASSYTTGLDETQYF. The CDR3 DNA reads as TGTGCCAGCAGCTACACGACAGGGCTGGATGAGACCCAGTACTTC. The V call is TRBV7-9, the J call TRBJ2-5, with 7 positions matching TRBD1. The length of the CDR3 is 15 residues. Germline V gene lookup returns CDR1 SEHNR and CDR2 FQNEAQ (reference sequence). Trimming took 4 bases from V and 5 from J; bases not matched to a gene: 10.

This clone has only a few counts. This rearrangement joins TRBV7-9 to TRBJ1-1; the match to TRBD1 covers 8 bases. Per germline, CDR1 SEHNR and CDR2 FQNEAQ (reference sequence). The CDR3 runs to 13 residues. Trimming took 6 bases from V and 3 from J; bases not matched to a gene: 3. The CDR3 DNA sequence: TGTGCCAGCAGGACAGGGGCAGACACTGAAGCTTTCTTT. It translates to CASRTGADTEAFF.

V is TRBV19 and J is TRBJ2-7; 12 bases fit TRBD2. After removal of 4 bases from V and 3 bases from J, the junction contained 4 bases not matched to a gene. CDR3 length: 15 residues. Germline CDR1 and CDR2: LNHDA and SQIVND (reference sequence). The chain's CDR3 is CASSTTSGRIYEQYF. The CDR3 region has the DNA TGTGCCAGTAGTACCACTAGCGGGAGGATCTACGAGCAGTACTTC. The entire variable domain, with the rest obtained from reference TRBV19 and TRBJ2-7, is as follows: DGGITQSPKYLFRKEGQNVTLSCEQNLNHDAMYWYRQDPGQGLRLIYYSQIVNDFQKGDIAEGYSVSREKKESFPLTVTSAQKNPTAFYLCASSTTSGRIYEQYFGPGTRLTVT.

CDR3 protein: CASSSTGRETQYF. In DNA, the CDR3 is TGTGCCAGCAGCTCCACAGGGCGCGAGACCCAGTACTTC. The rearrangement links TRBV7-6 to TRBJ2-5, with D perhaps TRBD1 (6 bases). CDR1 is SGHVS, CDR2 FNYEAQ, per germline. V lost 4 bases and J 5 bases, leaving 11 bases between the germline ends. This CDR3 is built from 13 residues.

V usage is TRBV29-1 and J usage is TRBJ2-7, with 10 positions matching TRBD1. The germline gives CDR1 SQVTM, CDR2 ANQGSEA. There are 15 residues in the CDR3. V gave up 6 bases and J gave up 6 bases; unmatched junction bases: 14. The CDR3 sequence: CSVTGTGVLQGEQYF. The CDR3 region has the DNA TGCAGCGTAACCGGGACAGGGGTCCTACAGGGCGAGCAGTACTTC.

The chain combines TRBV19 with TRBJ2-7; D remains unclear. The V end lost 4 bases, the J end lost 0 bases, and 13 bases lay between the germline ends. This CDR3 has 15 residues. Germline V gives CDR1 LNHDA, CDR2 SQIVND (reference sequence). In DNA form, the CDR3 reads TGTGCCAGTAGTAGTTTACAGAGCAGCTCCTACGAGCAGTACTTC. Translation: CASSSLQSSSYEQYF.

V usage is TRBV7-8 and J usage is TRBJ2-5, with 9 bases aligning to TRBD2. This CDR3 is 15 amino acids long. Germline V gene lookup returns CDR1 SGHVS and CDR2 FQNEAQ. Trimming took 5 bases from V and 3 from J; bases not matched to a gene: 7. CDR3 loop: CASSAKTSGEETQYF. CDR3 in DNA: TGTGCCAGCAGCGCCAAGACTAGCGGAGAAGAGACCCAGTACTTC.

V is TRBV27 and J is TRBJ2-1; D ambiguous. CDR1 is MNHEY, CDR2 SMNVEV, per germline (reference sequence). The germline V and J ends were trimmed by 1 base and 7 bases, with 11 bases remaining between them. The CDR3 runs to 14 residues. The CDR3 is CASSLLSPGNEQFF. CDR3 nucleotides: TGTGCCAGCAGTTTATTATCTCCCGGTAATGAGCAGTTCTTC.

About this clone itself: Its ends do not fully match the called genes, so a read error is possible. The rearrangement joins TRBV29-1 to TRBJ2-7, with TRBD1 matching over 8 bases. Germline assignment: CDR1 SQVTM and CDR2 ANQGSEA. The CDR3 runs 14 residues. CDR3 sequence (DNA): TGCAGCGCTGAAGCCGGGACAGGTACCTACGAGCAGTACTTC. Translated: CSAEAGTGTYEQYF.

The chain uses TRBV4-2 and TRBJ2-2; D unresolved. Germline CDR1 is LGHNA and CDR2 is YNFKEQ. Deletions cut 4 bases from V and 8 bases from J, with 14 bases between. There are 14 residues in the CDR3. The DNA of the CDR3 is TGTGCCAGCAGCCCCACAGTCCCCCAAGGGGAGCTGTTTTTT. Translated, it gives CASSPTVPQGELFF.

The CDR3 nucleotides read TGTGCCAGCAGCGTAGATTGGGCTAGCGGGAGCGGAGAGCAGTTCTTC. It translates to CASSVDWASGSGEQFF. The chain has TRBV9 and TRBJ2-1; 10 bases fit TRBD2. This CDR3 has 16 amino acids. The J segment lost 10 bases and the V segment lost 0 bases, leaving 10 bases of the junction unmatched. Germline V gene data show CDR1 as SGDLS and CDR2 as YYNGEE.

The J gene is TRBJ2-7, the V gene TRBV19, with TRBD2 identical over 7 bases. CDR1 LNHDA and CDR2 SQIVND come from the germline V gene (reference sequence). The CDR3 loop spans 15 amino acids. J gave up 4 bases and V 3 bases, and 9 bases lay outside the gene matches. In DNA, the CDR3 is TGTGCCAGTAGTATGAACCCGGGGAGGGCTTACGAGCAGTACTTC. Translated, it gives CASSMNPGRAYEQYF.

A single count supports this clone. The chain uses TRBV5-6 and TRBJ1-4; D not certain. The CDR3 is made up of 17 amino acids. V was pared by 3 bases and J by 5 bases, with 20 bases between. Germline loops: CDR1 SGHDT, CDR2 YYEEEE. The CDR3 is CASSSGLDEPENEKLFF. The CDR3 nucleotides read TGTGCCAGCAGCTCGGGGTTGGATGAACCGGAAAATGAAAAACTGTTTTTT.

The J gene is TRBJ2-1, the V gene TRBV4-2; no firm D call. The CDR3 is 13 residues long. CDR1 and CDR2 from the germline V gene are LGHNA and YNFKEQ. V lost 1 base and J 7 bases, leaving 8 bases between the germline ends. CDR3: CASSQGSRNEQFF. The CDR3, as DNA: TGTGCCAGCAGCCAAGGGTCCAGAAATGAGCAGTTCTTC.

The rearrangement joins TRBV5-6 to TRBJ2-7; TRBD2 matches 7 bases. Looked up from germline, CDR1 is SGHDT and CDR2 is YYEEEE. CDR3 size: 13 residues. The trim removed 1 base at V and 3 bases at J, leaving 1 base unmatched. CDR3 region: CASSLPSGYEQYF. The CDR3 bases are TGTGCCAGCAGCTTGCCTAGCGGCTACGAGCAGTACTTC.

This rearrangement joins TRBV19 to TRBJ1-1; D is uncertain. Germline V gene lookup returns CDR1 LNHDA and CDR2 SQIVND (reference sequence). The CDR3 runs to 13 residues. The germline V and J ends were trimmed by 7 bases and 6 bases, with 15 bases remaining between them. CDR3 coding DNA: TGTGCCAGTAAGATTACCCGGGGTGCTGAAGCTTTCTTT. The encoded protein is CASKITRGAEAFF.

The chain has TRBV5-1 and TRBJ1-4; 7 nucleotides line up with TRBD1. Germline trimming cut 3 bases from V and 0 bases from J; bases unmatched to any gene: 2. The CDR3 runs to 15 residues. CDR1 is SGHRS and CDR2 is YFSETQ in the germline V gene. The DNA for the CDR3 is TGCGCCAGCAGCTCGGGACAGCCAACTAATGAAAAACTGTTTTTT. Translation gives CASSSGQPTNEKLFF.

The V and J genes are TRBV30 and TRBJ2-7; TRBD1 matches 8 bases. The CDR3 is 17 amino acids. Germline V gives CDR1 GTSNPN, CDR2 SVGIG (reference sequence). Losses at the gene ends were 4 bases for V and 1 base for J; bases not matched to a gene: 15. This CDR3 is CAWTQGALGWGSYEQYF. CDR3 DNA sequence: TGTGCCTGGACCCAGGGGGCGTTGGGGTGGGGGTCCTACGAGCAGTACTTC.

The CDR3 loop is CASSSQLKGIANYGYTF. CDR3 coding DNA: TGTGCCAGCAGCTCGCAACTGAAAGGAATTGCTAACTATGGCTACACCTTC. V usage is TRBV5-6 and J usage is TRBJ1-2; D is unclear. The ends were cut back, 3 bases at V and 0 bases at J, with 18 bases in the middle. Looked up from germline, CDR1 is SGHDT and CDR2 is YYEEEE. The CDR3 is 17 residues long.

CDR3 region: CASSVGQGIETQYF. CDR3 coding DNA: TGTGCCAGCAGCGTAGGACAGGGAATTGAGACCCAGTACTTC. This chain connects TRBV9 to TRBJ2-5; 7 bases are a match to TRBD1. This CDR3 has 14 amino acids. Germline loops: CDR1 SGDLS, CDR2 YYNGEE. The ends lost 0 bases at V and 5 bases at J; junction bases unmatched: 4.

This clone is a singleton in its sample. The sample has other DNA sequences that encode this CDR3 too. The rearrangement joins TRBV5-1 to TRBJ2-1; 8 bases match TRBD2. V lost 3 bases, J lost 4 bases, and 9 bases stayed unmatched. The CDR3 runs to 16 residues. Per the germline V gene, CDR1 is SGHRS and CDR2 is YFSETQ. The chain's CDR3 is CASSSFLAGSYNEQFF. The CDR3 DNA follows: TGCGCCAGCAGCTCTTTTTTAGCGGGATCTTACAATGAGCAGTTCTTC.

This chain joins TRBV28 and TRBJ2-4; the D gene could be TRBD1 or TRBD2 (5 bases each). This CDR3 is 19 amino acids long. V lost 3 bases to trimming and J lost 1 base, with 22 bases between them. Germline loops: CDR1 MDHEN, CDR2 SYDVKM. CDR3 amino acids: CASSLVWGSFTEAKNIQYF. In DNA form, the CDR3 reads TGTGCCAGCAGTTTGGTGTGGGGGTCCTTTACGGAGGCCAAAAACATTCAGTACTTC.